These 22 T cell receptor beta chains were sequenced from one sample in a study of blood T cell repertoires in COVID-19. Sequencing used immunoSEQ multiplex PCR; TCRdb keeps in-frame clones, though not all of them. This repertoire shows about 310,000 clones, about 89% found once; its top ten account for approximately 8.1%. Sequencing input: peripheral blood. These receptor sequences come from a woman aged 45-65 years who had recovered from COVID-19.

The chain carries TRBV5-1 and TRBJ1-1; D may be TRBD1 (6 bases). V lost 4 bases to trimming and J lost 0 bases, with 13 bases between them. In germline, CDR1 is SGHRS, CDR2 YFSETQ. CDR3 length: 15 amino acids. In DNA form, the CDR3 reads TGCGCCAGCAGCCCCACAGGGATTATGAACACTGAAGCTTTCTTT. Translated, it gives CASSPTGIMNTEAFF.

The rearrangement links TRBV7-3 to TRBJ2-1; 10 nucleotides line up with TRBD1. The ends lost 5 bases at V and 7 bases at J; junction bases unmatched: 8. This CDR3 region has 15 residues. Germline V gene sequence: CDR1 SGHTA, CDR2 FQGTGA. CDR3 in amino acids: CASSTGTGALNEQFF. The CDR3 DNA reads as TGTGCCAGCAGCACCGGGACAGGGGCCCTGAATGAGCAGTTCTTC.

This chain links TRBV6-5 with TRBJ2-5; 9 bases match TRBD1. This CDR3 contains 14 residues. The J segment lost 5 bases and the V segment lost 5 bases, leaving 6 bases of the junction unmatched. Germline V gene sequence: CDR1 MNHEY, CDR2 SVGAGI. The CDR3 bases are TGTGCCAGCAGTCTGACAGGGGGGTGGGAGACCCAGTACTTC. It yields the protein CASSLTGGWETQYF.

The chain couples TRBV9 to TRBJ2-2, with D unclear. V gave up 1 base and J gave up 0 bases, with 10 bases separating them. CDR1 is SGDLS, CDR2 YYNGEE, per germline. The CDR3 consists of 16 residues. CDR3 in amino acids: CASSVFDLANTGELFF. The CDR3 bases are TGTGCCAGCAGCGTATTTGATCTAGCGAACACCGGGGAGCTGTTTTTT. Full variable domain (rest looked up from reference TRBV9 and TRBJ2-2): DSGVTQTPKHLITATGQRVTLRCSPRSGDLSVYWYQQSLDQGLQFLIQYYNGEERAKGNILERFSAQQFPDLHSELNLSSLELGDSALYFCASSVFDLANTGELFFGEGSRLTVL.

J is TRBJ1-2 and V is TRBV20-1, with unresolved D. Germline V gene data show CDR1 as DFQATT and CDR2 as SNEGSKA (reference sequence). The V gene lost 4 bases and the J gene lost 8 bases, with 11 bases spanning the gap. The CDR3 is 11 residues long. The CDR3 region is CSAILNGGYTF. CDR3 nucleotides: TGCAGTGCTATCCTAAACGGGGGCTACACCTTC.

This chain connects TRBV6-5 to TRBJ2-7, with 10 positions matching TRBD1. Germline values: CDR1 MNHEY, CDR2 SVGAGI. V was clipped by 7 bases and J by 3 bases; unmatched bases: 6. The CDR3 extends over 14 amino acids. For the CDR3, the DNA is TGTGCCAGCAAGACAGGGGGCCCTATCTACGAGCAGTACTTC. Translated: CASKTGGPIYEQYF.

The V and J genes are TRBV11-3 and TRBJ2-3; 10 bases map to TRBD1. The CDR3 is 17 residues long. The germline CDR1 and CDR2 sequences are SGHNT and YENEEA. With V trimmed by 1 base and J by 1 base, 5 bases remained unmatched. The CDR3 DNA follows: TGTGCCAGCAGCTTAGGACCCGGGACAGGGGGCACAGATACGCAGTATTTT. Translating gives CASSLGPGTGGTDTQYF.

The rearrangement links TRBV10-3 to TRBJ2-2, with a possible D match to TRBD1 (5 bases). Trimming left V 3 bases short and J 4 bases short, with 9 bases between. The V gene's germline CDR1 is ENHRY and CDR2 SYGVKD. This CDR3 is 14 amino acids long. In DNA, the CDR3 is TGTGCCATCAGTGAACAGGAGATCACCGGGGAGCTGTTTTTT. Residues: CAISEQEITGELFF.

This chain connects TRBV2 to TRBJ2-7, with TRBD1 matching 8 bases. Unmatched junction bases numbered 11, after V lost 5 bases and J lost 2 bases. The germline V gene encodes CDR1 SNHLY and CDR2 FYNNEI. This CDR3 is 16 amino acids long. CDR3 amino acids: CASSSTPQGATYEQYF. CDR3 DNA: TGTGCCAGCAGTTCGACCCCTCAGGGGGCCACCTACGAGCAGTACTTC.

The chain combines TRBV9 with TRBJ1-2, with TRBD1 as a possible D gene (5 bases). Trimming removed 6 bases from V and 8 bases from J, with 17 bases in between. The CDR3 totals 13 residues. From germline, CDR1 is SGDLS and CDR2 YYNGEE. CDR3 bases: TGTGCCAGCACAACCGGACATCAGCGCGGCTACACCTTC. Its protein product is CASTTGHQRGYTF.

In its sample, this clone is medium-sized. The chain has TRBV4-2 and TRBJ2-1; 7 positions match TRBD2. The CDR3 consists of 20 residues. Germline assignment: CDR1 LGHNA and CDR2 YNFKEQ. After removal of 0 bases from V and 3 bases from J, the junction contained 17 bases not matched to a gene. The CDR3 sequence is CASSQDFPGEGSTDYNEQFF. In DNA, the CDR3 is TGTGCCAGCAGCCAAGACTTCCCGGGGGAGGGTTCCACGGACTACAATGAGCAGTTCTTC.

The V gene is TRBV28, the J gene TRBJ1-5, with 8 bases aligning to TRBD1. This CDR3 comprises 15 residues. V lost 5 bases to trimming and J lost 2 bases; unmatched junction nucleotides: 5. Germline assignment: CDR1 MDHEN and CDR2 SYDVKM. Here the CDR3 reads CASSLQGVGNQPQHF. CDR3 in DNA: TGTGCCAGCAGTCTACAGGGGGTTGGCAATCAGCCCCAGCATTTT. The whole variable domain, remainder taken from reference TRBV28 and TRBJ1-5, is DVKVTQSSRYLVKRTGEKVFLECVQDMDHENMFWYRQDPGLGLRLIYFSYDVKMKEKGDIPEGYSVSREKKERFSLILESASTNQTSMYLCASSLQGVGNQPQHFGDGTRLSIL.

The V call is TRBV5-1, the J call TRBJ2-7; TRBD1 agrees at 7 bases. Germline CDR1 reads SGHRS; CDR2 reads YFSETQ. The V and J ends lost 1 base and 5 bases, in that order; junction bases with no gene match: 6. The CDR3 spans 14 residues. Written as DNA, the CDR3 is TGCGCCAGCAGCTTGTCCAGGGGGTCCGACGAGCAGTACTTC. It yields the protein CASSLSRGSDEQYF.

The chain uses TRBV27 and TRBJ1-2; 7 bases are shared with TRBD1. Germline V gene data show CDR1 as MNHEY and CDR2 as SMNVEV (reference sequence). The CDR3 length is 14 residues. Trimming cost V 8 bases and J 5 bases; bases outside gene matches: 11. The CDR3, as DNA: TGTGCCAGCGGTCCGGATTGGACAGGTTATGGCTACACCTTC. This sequence encodes CASGPDWTGYGYTF.

This clone was detected only a few times. The rearrangement uses TRBV7-2 and TRBJ1-1, with D unclear. CDR3 length equals 13 residues. V was clipped by 3 bases and J by 7 bases, with 12 bases between them. Germline CDR1 reads SGHTA; CDR2 reads FQGNSA. CDR3 residues: CASSFPAADEAFF. The DNA for the CDR3 is TGTGCCAGCAGCTTTCCCGCCGCGGATGAAGCTTTCTTT.

This sequence joins TRBV7-9 and TRBJ2-5, with D unresolved. The CDR3 extends over 16 amino acids. V was shortened by 5 bases and J by 2 bases, with 18 bases between the two germline ends. Germline CDR1 and CDR2: SEHNR and FQNEAQ (reference sequence). CDR3: CASSRLPVTRQETQYF. CDR3 coding DNA: TGTGCCAGCAGCCGCCTTCCAGTAACCCGACAAGAGACCCAGTACTTC.

V gene TRBV3-1 (or the pseudogene TRBV3-2) combines with J gene TRBJ2-7, with TRBD2 identical over 8 bases. V lost 4 bases and J lost 5; bases outside the gene matches: 7. The CDR3 length is 14 residues. Per the germline V gene, CDR1 is LGHDT and CDR2 is YNNKEL (reference sequence). The CDR3 here is CASSPGGAEDEQYF. The CDR3 DNA follows: TGTGCCAGCAGCCCCGGGGGGGCTGAGGACGAGCAGTACTTC.

This clone appeared a single time. This chain links TRBV30 with TRBJ1-2; TRBD1 matches at 8 bases. V lost 2 bases and J lost 8; bases outside the gene matches: 4. Germline CDR1 is GTSNPN and CDR2 is SVGIG (reference sequence). This CDR3 spans 12 amino acids. CDR3: CAWSPDRGGYTF. The CDR3 DNA reads TGTGCCTGGAGTCCTGACAGGGGCGGCTACACCTTC.

The V gene is TRBV27, the J gene TRBJ1-2; D is unresolved. This CDR3 spans 12 amino acids. CDR1 is MNHEY, CDR2 SMNVEV, per germline (reference sequence). The V gene lost 8 bases and the J gene lost 1 base, with 8 bases spanning the gap. The CDR3 loop is CASAGRNYGYTF. The CDR3 nucleotides are TGTGCCAGCGCTGGCCGTAACTATGGCTACACCTTC.

The chain recombines TRBV28 with TRBJ1-1; D not resolved. This CDR3 has 15 amino acids. Looked up from germline, CDR1 is MDHEN and CDR2 is SYDVKM. The germline V and J ends were trimmed by 2 bases and 6 bases, with 16 bases remaining between them. DNA of the CDR3: TGTGCCAGCAGTTTAGGGTTCGAAGGGAGGCCTGAAGCTTTCTTT. This codes for CASSLGFEGRPEAFF.

V is TRBV2 and J is TRBJ1-6; a possible D gene is TRBD1 (6 bases). V was pared by 4 bases and J by 15 bases, with 16 bases between. This CDR3 spans 13 amino acids. CDR1 and CDR2 (germline): SNHLY, FYNNEI. For the CDR3, the DNA is TGTGCCAGCAGTGGAATTTTTGGGGGCCTCCTCCACTTT. The encoded protein is CASSGIFGGLLHF.

J is TRBJ1-2 and V is TRBV30, with 12 bases matching TRBD1. Germline CDR1 reads GTSNPN; CDR2 reads SVGIG (reference sequence). The CDR3 sequence is 17 residues long. Trimming took 5 bases from V and 1 from J; bases not matched to a gene: 11. CDR3 in DNA: TGTGCCTGGCTTCCGGGACAGGGGGCGAATTTTAACTATGGCTACACCTTC. Translation: CAWLPGQGANFNYGYTF.